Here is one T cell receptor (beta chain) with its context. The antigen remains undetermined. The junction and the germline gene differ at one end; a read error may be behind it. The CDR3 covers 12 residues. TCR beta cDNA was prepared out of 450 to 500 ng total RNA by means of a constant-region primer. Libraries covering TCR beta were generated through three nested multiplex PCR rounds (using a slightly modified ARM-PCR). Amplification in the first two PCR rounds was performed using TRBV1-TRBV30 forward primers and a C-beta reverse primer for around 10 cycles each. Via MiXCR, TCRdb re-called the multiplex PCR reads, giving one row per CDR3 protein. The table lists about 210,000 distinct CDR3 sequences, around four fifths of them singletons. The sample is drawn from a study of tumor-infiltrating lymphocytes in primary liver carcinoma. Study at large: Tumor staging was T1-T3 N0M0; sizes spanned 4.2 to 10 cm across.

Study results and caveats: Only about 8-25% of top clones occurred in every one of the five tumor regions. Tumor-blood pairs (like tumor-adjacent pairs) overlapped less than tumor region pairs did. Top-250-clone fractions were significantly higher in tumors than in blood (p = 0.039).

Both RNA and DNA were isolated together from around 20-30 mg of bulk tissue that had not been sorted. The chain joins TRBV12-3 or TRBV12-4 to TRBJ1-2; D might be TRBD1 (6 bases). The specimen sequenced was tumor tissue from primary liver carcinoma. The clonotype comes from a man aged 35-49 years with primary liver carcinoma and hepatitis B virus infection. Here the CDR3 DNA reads TGTGCCAGCAACCCACACGGTGGGGGCTACACTTTC. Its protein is CASNPHGGGYTF.